The clone carrying this TCR beta chain was counted once. Trimming removed 0 bases at V and 5 bases at J, with 9 bases between. This CDR3 region has 14 residues. The germline CDR1 and CDR2 sequences are SGDLS and YYNGEE. The data were obtained in a study of blood T cell repertoires in COVID-19. Some clones are missing from TCRdb's copy, which holds only in-frame ones; the method was immunoSEQ multiplex PCR. The sample lists 270,000 or so clones; about 90% were seen once. The sequence was collected from a woman aged 25-40 years with acute COVID-19. V and J are TRBV9 and TRBJ1-5; D is possibly TRBD1 (5 bases). The sequenced sample consisted of PBMCs or T cells enriched from blood (not recorded which). CDR3 bases: TGTGCCAGCAGCGTAGATGGAGGGGATCAGCCCCAGCATTTT. This sequence encodes CASSVDGGDQPQHF.